This T cell receptor (beta chain) was captured by sequencing in a study of blood T cell repertoires in COVID-19. CDR1 is SQVTM, CDR2 ANQGSEA, per germline. V lost 7 bases, J lost 10 bases, and 6 bases stayed unmatched. CDR3 length: 11 amino acids. The assay was immunoSEQ multiplex PCR, and TCRdb's table has in-frame clones only and misses some. The table has some 390,000 clones, approximately 89% seen once; the top ten hold about 2.3%. The gene calls are TRBV29-1 and TRBJ2-1; the match to TRBD2 covers 8 bases. Sequencing was performed on peripheral blood. This TCR came from a woman aged 55-69 years with COVID-19, enrolled during active disease. The CDR3 DNA is TGCAGCGCCGGGGGGGCGGGGGAGCAGTTCTTC. Translation gives CSAGGAGEQFF.